This entry lists 15 T cell receptor beta chains sequenced from one sample in a study of blood T cell repertoires in COVID-19. Sequenced by immunoSEQ multiplex PCR; TCRdb stores in-frame clones only, minus some. The sample contains over 45,000 clones, around 79% of which appear only once. The sequenced sample consisted of peripheral blood. These receptors came from a woman in her forties or fifties with active or convalescent COVID-19.

The chain is built from TRBV28 and TRBJ1-2; TRBD1 is a possible D gene (5 bases). The CDR3 contains 16 residues. Per germline, CDR1 MDHEN and CDR2 SYDVKM. The V end was cut by 0 bases, the J end by 8 bases, with 19 bases between. This chain's CDR3 is CASSLWEVREEKGYTF. CDR3 DNA: TGTGCCAGCAGTTTATGGGAAGTCAGGGAGGAGAAGGGCTACACCTTC.

In regard to this clone: This specimen includes other DNA sequences encoding the same CDR3. This chain connects TRBV4-1 to TRBJ2-2, with 8 bases that match TRBD2. This CDR3 has 16 amino acids. Germline trimming cut 0 bases from V and 5 bases from J; bases unmatched to any gene: 5. Germline loops: CDR1 MGHRA, CDR2 YSYEKL. The CDR3 DNA sequence: TGCGCCAGCAGCCAAGAAGCGGGAGCGATTACCGGGGAGCTGTTTTTT. Translating gives CASSQEAGAITGELFF.

V usage is TRBV7-3 and J usage is TRBJ2-2; D might be TRBD1 (5 bases). V lost 5 bases and J 4 bases, leaving 20 bases between the germline ends. The CDR3 loop spans 17 amino acids. Germline assignment: CDR1 SGHTA and CDR2 FQGTGA. CDR3 protein: CASSPKGRPLGTGELFF. The CDR3 DNA follows: TGTGCCAGCAGCCCGAAGGGGCGGCCCCTTGGCACCGGGGAGCTGTTTTTT.

The V and J genes are TRBV27 and TRBJ1-5; weak D call: TRBD1 (5 bases). Trimming pared 5 bases from V and 1 base from J, leaving 9 bases between. The CDR3 consists of 14 residues. Germline-derived CDR1 and CDR2 are MNHEY and SMNVEV (reference sequence). Here the CDR3 reads CASSGHASNQPQHF. The CDR3 coding sequence is TGTGCCAGCAGTGGACATGCCAGCAATCAGCCCCAGCATTTT.

This clone is labeled medium-sized (0.01 to 0.1%). The chain employs TRBV6-4 and TRBJ2-7, with D tentatively TRBD2 (5 bases). Germline-derived CDR1 and CDR2 are MRHNA and SNTAGT. The germline V and J ends were trimmed by 7 bases and 3 bases, with 13 bases remaining between them. CDR3 length equals 13 residues. The CDR3 nucleotides are TGTGCCAGCACCACGGAGGCCTGCTACGAGCAGTACTTC. This gives the protein CASTTEACYEQYF.

The chain employs TRBV21-1 and TRBJ2-7; TRBD1 is the table's D call, not checked against the DNA. TRBV21-1 has pseudogene status. The CDR3 loop spans 15 amino acids. CDR3 amino acids: CASSKALGDNYEQYF. CDR3 nucleotide sequence: TGTGCCAGCAGCAAAGCGCTGGGGGACAACTACGAGCAGTACTTC.

In its sample, this clone was seen once. This rearrangement joins TRBV4-1 to TRBJ1-5, with TRBD1 matching over 8 bases. CDR1 and CDR2 (germline): MGHRA, YSYEKL. Germline trimming cut 6 bases from V and 3 bases from J; bases unmatched to any gene: 7. This CDR3 has 15 residues. CDR3: CASSRQGLDNQPQHF. The DNA of the CDR3 is TGCGCCAGCAGTCGACAGGGGCTTGACAATCAGCCCCAGCATTTT.

This chain connects TRBV3-1 (or the pseudogene TRBV3-2) to TRBJ2-7; 8 positions agree with TRBD1. The V segment lost 4 bases and the J segment 3 bases; nucleotides outside the gene matches: 2. The germline V gene has CDR1 LGHDT and CDR2 YNNKEL (reference sequence). This CDR3 contains 13 residues. The CDR3 sequence is CASSPGTGYEQYF. The CDR3 DNA sequence: TGTGCCAGCAGCCCCGGGACAGGCTACGAGCAGTACTTC.

This sequence joins TRBV28 and TRBJ1-5; the match to TRBD1 covers 9 bases. From germline, CDR1 is MDHEN and CDR2 SYDVKM. The CDR3 runs 15 residues. Unmatched junction bases numbered 6, after V lost 4 bases and J lost 5 bases. The CDR3 here is CASSSPGTGYQPQHF. The CDR3 bases are TGTGCCAGCAGTTCCCCCGGGACAGGGTATCAGCCCCAGCATTTT.

The chain recombines TRBV28 with TRBJ2-3; D unresolved. The CDR3 consists of 18 residues. With 2 bases removed from V and 0 bases from J, the gap between germline ends came to 18 bases. Germline CDR1 and CDR2: MDHEN and SYDVKM. The CDR3 nucleotides are TGTGCCAGCAGTTTAGAGCCACATAGGAGCGACAGCACAGATACGCAGTATTTT. The encoded protein is CASSLEPHRSDSTDTQYF.

The chain carries TRBV2 and TRBJ1-1, with a tentative D call TRBD1 (5 bases). The V gene lost 1 base and the J gene lost 0 bases, with 9 bases spanning the gap. The CDR3 has 15 amino acids. CDR1 is SNHLY, CDR2 FYNNEI, per germline. The CDR3 sequence: CASSEEKGLNTEAFF. For the CDR3, the DNA is TGTGCCAGCAGTGAAGAGAAGGGGTTGAACACTGAAGCTTTCTTT.

The count of this clone is one. Here the CDR3 DNA reads TGTGCCAGCAGCCATCGGACTAGCACCACCGGGGAGCTGTTTTTT. Translation gives CASSHRTSTTGELFF. The chain uses TRBV3-1 (or the pseudogene TRBV3-2) and TRBJ2-2, with 8 bases lining up with TRBD2. The CDR3 runs to 15 residues. CDR1 and CDR2 from the germline V gene are LGHDT and YNNKEL (reference sequence). The V and J ends lost 3 bases and 4 bases, in that order; junction bases with no gene match: 4.

J is TRBJ2-1 and V is TRBV29-1, with a possible D match to TRBD1 (6 bases). V lost 5 bases, J lost 7 bases, and 18 bases lay in between. CDR1 is SQVTM and CDR2 is ANQGSEA in the germline V gene. The CDR3 covers 14 residues. CDR3 loop: CSVRDPQGINEQFF. The DNA of the CDR3 is TGCAGCGTTAGGGACCCCCAGGGGATTAATGAGCAGTTCTTC.

The genes are TRBV28 and TRBJ1-2; D may be TRBD1 (6 bases). Germline-derived CDR1 and CDR2 are MDHEN and SYDVKM. The ends were cut back, 4 bases at V and 6 bases at J, with 27 bases in the middle. This CDR3 spans 18 amino acids. Here the CDR3 reads CASSSQKAKGGRLNGYTF. CDR3 coding DNA: TGTGCCAGCAGTTCGCAAAAAGCTAAGGGGGGGCGCCTAAATGGCTACACCTTC.

V and J are TRBV5-8 and TRBJ2-1; 8 bases map to TRBD2. After removal of 0 bases from V and 0 bases from J, the junction contained 11 bases not matched to a gene. CDR1 and CDR2 (germline): SGHTS, YDEGEE. This CDR3 region has 19 residues. CDR3 in DNA: TGTGCCAGCAGCTTGGTCTCGCTAGCGGGCCTTAGCTCCTACAATGAGCAGTTCTTC. Its protein is CASSLVSLAGLSSYNEQFF.